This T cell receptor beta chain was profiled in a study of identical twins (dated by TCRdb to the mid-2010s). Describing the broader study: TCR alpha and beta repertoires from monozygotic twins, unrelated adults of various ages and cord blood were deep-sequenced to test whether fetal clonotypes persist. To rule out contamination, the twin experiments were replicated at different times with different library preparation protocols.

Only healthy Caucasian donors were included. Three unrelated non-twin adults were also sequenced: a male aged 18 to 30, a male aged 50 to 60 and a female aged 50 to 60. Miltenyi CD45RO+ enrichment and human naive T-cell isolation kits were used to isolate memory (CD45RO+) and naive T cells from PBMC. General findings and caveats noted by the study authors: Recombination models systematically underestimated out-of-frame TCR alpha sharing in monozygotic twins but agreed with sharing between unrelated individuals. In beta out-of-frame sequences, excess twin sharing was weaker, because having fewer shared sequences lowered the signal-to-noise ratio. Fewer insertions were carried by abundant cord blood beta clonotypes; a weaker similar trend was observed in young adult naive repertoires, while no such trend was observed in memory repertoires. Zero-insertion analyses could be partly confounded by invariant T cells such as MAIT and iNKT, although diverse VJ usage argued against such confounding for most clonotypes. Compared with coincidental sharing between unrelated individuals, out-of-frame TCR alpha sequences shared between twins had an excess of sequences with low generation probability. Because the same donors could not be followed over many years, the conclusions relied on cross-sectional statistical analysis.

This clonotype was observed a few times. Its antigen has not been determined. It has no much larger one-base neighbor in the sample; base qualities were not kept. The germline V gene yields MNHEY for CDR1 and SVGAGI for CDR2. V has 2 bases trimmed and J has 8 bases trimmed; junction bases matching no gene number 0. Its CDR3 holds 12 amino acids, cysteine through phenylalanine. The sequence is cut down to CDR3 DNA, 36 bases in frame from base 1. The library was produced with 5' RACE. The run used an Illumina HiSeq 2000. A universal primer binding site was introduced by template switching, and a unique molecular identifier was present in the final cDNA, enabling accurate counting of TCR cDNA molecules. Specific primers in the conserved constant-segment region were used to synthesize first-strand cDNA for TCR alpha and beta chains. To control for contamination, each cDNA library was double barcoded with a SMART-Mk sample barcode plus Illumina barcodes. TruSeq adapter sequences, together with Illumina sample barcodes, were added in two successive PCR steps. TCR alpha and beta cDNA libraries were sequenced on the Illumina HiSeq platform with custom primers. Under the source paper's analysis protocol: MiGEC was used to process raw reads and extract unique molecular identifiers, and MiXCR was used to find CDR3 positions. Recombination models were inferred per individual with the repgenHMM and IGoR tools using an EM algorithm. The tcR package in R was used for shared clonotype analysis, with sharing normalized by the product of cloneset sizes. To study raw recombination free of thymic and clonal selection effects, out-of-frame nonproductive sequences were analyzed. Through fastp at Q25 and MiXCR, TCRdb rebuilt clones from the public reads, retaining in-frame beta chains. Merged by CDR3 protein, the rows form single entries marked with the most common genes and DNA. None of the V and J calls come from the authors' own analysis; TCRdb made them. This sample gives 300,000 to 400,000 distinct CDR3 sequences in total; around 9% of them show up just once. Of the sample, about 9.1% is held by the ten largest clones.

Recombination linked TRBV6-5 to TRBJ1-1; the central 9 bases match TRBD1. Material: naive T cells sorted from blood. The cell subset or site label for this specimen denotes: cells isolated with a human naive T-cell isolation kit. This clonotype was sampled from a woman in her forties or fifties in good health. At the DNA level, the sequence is TGTGCCAGCAGTTACACAGGGGGCGAAGCTTTCTTT. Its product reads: CASSYTGGEAFF.